This TCR beta chain originates from a study of T cells in Graves' hyperthyroidism and ophthalmopathy. Study findings and constraints: By a 13 V-J model, ophthalmopathy was set apart from stable hyperthyroidism. Onset of ophthalmopathy came a median roughly 6.5 months after the model predicted it. Blood also showed most of the thyroid clonotypes that were expanded above 0.001.

V lost 7 bases and J lost 7, with 14 bases in between. Germline assignment: CDR1 MNHNS and CDR2 SASEGT. There are 13 residues in the CDR3. Exclusion of patients followed from uncontrolled infection, other autoimmune disease, pregnancy or lactation. This clonotype turned up a few times. What it binds is not known. Using RNA transcripts as the source, TCR beta CDR3 regions were amplified. Using the HTBI primer set, a first-round RT-PCR was run on the TCR CDR3. TCRdb recomputed calls from the multiplex PCR reads with MiXCR, one row per CDR3 protein. The table includes hundreds of thousands of distinct CDR3 sequences, 45% detected once.

This TCR derives from an adult man with Graves' disease, either hyperthyroidism or ophthalmopathy (not recorded which). Sequences were obtained from peripheral blood or thyroid tissue (not recorded which). This chain uses TRBV6-1 with TRBJ1-5; TRBD1 might be the D (6 bases). The CDR3 nucleotides are TGTGCCAGCATGGCAGGGGCACGGCAGCCCCAGCATTTT. Translated: CASMAGARQPQHF.